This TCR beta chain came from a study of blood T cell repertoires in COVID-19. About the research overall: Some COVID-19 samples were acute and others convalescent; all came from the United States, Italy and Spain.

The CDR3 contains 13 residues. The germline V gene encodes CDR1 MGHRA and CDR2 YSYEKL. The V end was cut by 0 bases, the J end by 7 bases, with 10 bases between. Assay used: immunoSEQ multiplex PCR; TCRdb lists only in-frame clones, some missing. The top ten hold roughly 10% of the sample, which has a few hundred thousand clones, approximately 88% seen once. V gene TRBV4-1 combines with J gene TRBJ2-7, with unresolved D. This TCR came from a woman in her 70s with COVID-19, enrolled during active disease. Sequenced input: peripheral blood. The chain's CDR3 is CASSQDYGFEQYF. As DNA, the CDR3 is TGCGCCAGCAGCCAAGATTACGGTTTTGAGCAGTACTTC.